A selection of T cell receptor beta chains follows, all from one sample in a study of CD8+ T cells in alopecia areata. Clones were read by immunoSEQ multiplex PCR, and TCRdb kept only the in-frame ones, dropping some. This sample has some 150,000 clones, with about 85% found just once. Sequenced here: CD8+ T cells sorted from blood, sampled at week 4, from a patient treated with tofacitinib. All receptors derive from a human donor with alopecia areata. Each CDR3 is given with its conserved first and last residue. The D gene is left open where the match is weak. The size entry is marked missing in some rows and otherwise reads once, few, many or a size class.

CDR3nt | CDR3aa | v_gene | abundance | d_gene | j_gene | len
TGTGCCTGCCCGAGGGGCAACGAGCAGTACTTC | CACPRGNEQYF | TRBV30 | . | . | TRBJ2-7 | 11
TGTGCCAGCAGCTTTGGGACAGGGTATGAAAAACTGTTTTTT | CASSFGTGYEKLFF | TRBV7-9 | . | TRBD1 | TRBJ1-4 | 14
TGTGCCAGCAGCCAAACCGGGAGGGCCGAGTACTATGAGCAGTTCTTC | CASSQTGRAEYYEQFF | TRBV4-2 | . | TRBD2 | TRBJ2-1 | 16
TGTGCCAGCAGCCAACAGGGAACATCTGGAAACACCATATATTTT | CASSQQGTSGNTIYF | TRBV11-3 | . | . | TRBJ1-3 | 15
TGTGCCAGCAGTCACCCCGGGACTAGCGGGAGCACCGGGGAGCTGTTTTTT | CASSHPGTSGSTGELFF | TRBV27 | . | TRBD2 | TRBJ2-2 | 17
TGCAGCGTTGGGCCCCTCCTTTCCGAGCAGTACTTC | CSVGPLLSEQYF | TRBV29-1 | . | . | TRBJ2-7 | 12
TGTGCCAGTAGTATGTCAGCCTATCAGCCCCAGCATTTT | CASSMSAYQPQHF | TRBV19 | . | . | TRBJ1-5 | 13
TGCAGCGTTGAAACTGGGGGTCGGGATGAGCAGTTCTTC | CSVETGGRDEQFF | TRBV29-1 | . | . | TRBJ2-1 | 13
TGTGCCTGGAGTGTACGATGGCCTAGCTCCTACAATGAGCAGTTCTTC | CAWSVRWPSSYNEQFF | TRBV30 | . | . | TRBJ2-1 | 16
TGCGCCAGTAACCTAGCGGGAGGAGGTACCGGGGAGCTGTTTTTT | CASNLAGGGTGELFF | TRBV4-1 | . | TRBD2 | TRBJ2-2 | 15
TGTGCCAGCAGTGCGGTCGGGACAAAGGCCCCTGAGCAGTTCTTC | CASSAVGTKAPEQFF | TRBV6-1 | . | . | TRBJ2-1 | 15
TGCGCCAGCAGCCAAGAGACTAGCGGGGCCTACGAGCAGTACTTC | CASSQETSGAYEQYF | TRBV4-1 | . | TRBD2 | TRBJ2-7 | 15
TGTGCCAGCAGCGCTACCGGGACAGGCAGCGGGAACACTGAAGCTTTCTTT | CASSATGTGSGNTEAFF | TRBV5-4 | . | TRBD1 | TRBJ1-1 | 17
TGTGCCAGCAGTTTAAACAGGTTAAACGAGCAGTACTTC | CASSLNRLNEQYF | TRBV27 | . | . | TRBJ2-7 | 13
TGTGCCAGCAGTTTATCGGTACAAGTTCCCCAGCATTTT | CASSLSVQVPQHF | TRBV27 | . | . | TRBJ1-5 | 13
TGTGCCAGCAGTCTAGCGGGGATGCAGTTCTTC | CASSLAGMQFF | TRBV27 | . | TRBD2 | TRBJ2-1 | 11
TGCGCCAGCACTGAGGGAGGTGGCTACACCTTC | CASTEGGGYTF | TRBV5-1 | . | . | TRBJ1-2 | 11
TGTGCCAGCAGCTCGGAGACTAGGGGGGATACGCAGTATTTT | CASSSETRGDTQYF | TRBV7-9 | . | . | TRBJ2-3 | 14
TGCGCCAGCAGCCAAGACGTGGGACTCGCGAACAATGAGCAGTTCTTC | CASSQDVGLANNEQFF | TRBV4-1 | . | . | TRBJ2-1 | 16
TGCAGCGTGGTTGGTAGCGGGCCCGGGGAGCTGTTTTTT | CSVVGSGPGELFF | TRBV29-1 | . | TRBD2 | TRBJ2-2 | 13
TGTGCCAGCATCGATGGAGCCTACGAGCAGTACTTC | CASIDGAYEQYF | TRBV7-9 | . | . | TRBJ2-7 | 12
TGTGCCAGTAGATTTGAAGGGGCGATATACAATGAGCAGTTCTTC | CASRFEGAIYNEQFF | TRBV19 | . | . | TRBJ2-1 | 15
TGTGCCAGCAGTTGGGGGATCAGTCAGCCCCAGCATTTT | CASSWGISQPQHF | TRBV6-5 | once | . | TRBJ1-5 | 13
TGCAGCGTTGAAGATGCCGTAAAAGGGGTTTACAATGAGCAGTTCTTC | CSVEDAVKGVYNEQFF | TRBV29-1 | . | . | TRBJ2-1 | 16
TGTGCCAGCAGCTTAGAAACGGGGCGACGAGATACGCAGTATTTT | CASSLETGRRDTQYF | TRBV7-2 | few | . | TRBJ2-3 | 15
TGTGCCACCACAATAGCGGGACGGTCCTCCTACGAGCAGTACTTC | CATTIAGRSSYEQYF | TRBV15 | . | TRBD2 | TRBJ2-7 | 15
TGTGCCTGGAGGGTTCCCAGGGCAGGCCCGAACACTGAAGCTTTCTTT | CAWRVPRAGPNTEAFF | TRBV30 | . | . | TRBJ1-1 | 16
TGTGCCAGCAGTCCATTCTCCAATGAGCAGTTCTTC | CASSPFSNEQFF | TRBV27 | . | . | TRBJ2-1 | 12
TGTGCCAGCAGCGGAGACCTCTCCTACAATGAGCAGTTCTTC | CASSGDLSYNEQFF | TRBV9 | . | . | TRBJ2-1 | 14
TGTGCCACCAGCAGATCTCTCTACAATGAGCAGTTCTTC | CATSRSLYNEQFF | TRBV15 | . | . | TRBJ2-1 | 13
TGTGCCATCCAGCCGGCGGGGGATAGGCAGCCCCAGCATTTT | CAIQPAGDRQPQHF | TRBV27 | . | . | TRBJ1-5 | 14
TGTGCCAGCAGCGTAGACCAGGATGAGCAGTTCTTC | CASSVDQDEQFF | TRBV9 | . | . | TRBJ2-1 | 12
TGTGCTAGCAGCTTATCCAGACTAGCGAGTTTGCCCGGGGAGCTGTTTTTT | CASSLSRLASLPGELFF | TRBV7-7 | . | TRBD2 | TRBJ2-2 | 17
TGCAGCGTTGAACAGGGGCACAATCAGCCCCAGCATTTT | CSVEQGHNQPQHF | TRBV29-1 | . | . | TRBJ1-5 | 13
TGTGCCAGCAGCGGGGGGGCAGATACGCAGTATTTT | CASSGGADTQYF | TRBV9 | . | . | TRBJ2-3 | 12
TGTGCCAGCAGTTCGGGACTAGCGGGAGATGAGCAGTACTTC | CASSSGLAGDEQYF | TRBV6-5 | . | TRBD2 | TRBJ2-7 | 14
TGCAGCGTTGAGATATCTAACGAGCAGTACTTC | CSVEISNEQYF | TRBV29-1 | . | . | TRBJ2-7 | 11
TGTGCCAGCAGCCCCGGGACAGGGTATTTTAACGAGCAGTACTTC | CASSPGTGYFNEQYF | TRBV5-6 | . | TRBD1 | TRBJ2-7 | 15
TGCAGCGTTGTAACCAAGAACACCGGGGAGCTGTTTTTT | CSVVTKNTGELFF | TRBV29-1 | . | . | TRBJ2-2 | 13
TGCAGCGTTTACCCCGAGGGCATTCCCGGGGAGCAGTACTTC | CSVYPEGIPGEQYF | TRBV29-1 | few | . | TRBJ2-7 | 14
TGTGCCAGCAGAGAAGGGGGTCCCACCTACGAGCAGTACTTC | CASREGGPTYEQYF | TRBV7-8 | . | . | TRBJ2-7 | 14
TGCGCCAGCAGCTTGGCCGGCGGTGAGGGCTACGAGCAGTACTTC | CASSLAGGEGYEQYF | TRBV5-1 | . | . | TRBJ2-7 | 15